The 15 T cell receptor beta chains below were found in one sample sequenced in a study (dated by TCRdb to about 2015). The method behind the library was 5' RACE. The sequencing machine was an Illumina MiSeq. TCRdb took the public reads, trimmed them with fastp at Q25, ran MiXCR for clone calling and kept in-frame beta chains. Rows with a matching CDR3 protein are joined into one entry that keeps the most common DNA and genes. The sample table records 7,200 or so distinct CDR3 sequences; around 37% of these occur just once. The top ten clonotypes cover approximately 4% of the sample. Specimen: memory CD4+ T cells sorted from blood. The cell subset or site label corresponds to: memory CD4+ T cells, CD4+CD45RO+CD25-. The receptors derive from a female donor with breast cancer.

This clonotype was picked up a small number of times. The V gene is TRBV4-2, the J gene TRBJ2-1; 9 nucleotides match TRBD2. The CDR3 extends over 16 amino acids. Germline V gene sequence: CDR1 LGHNA, CDR2 YNFKEQ. Trimming removed 3 bases from V and 0 bases from J; junction bases left unmatched: 3. The CDR3 here is CASSQETSGSYNEQFF. For the CDR3, the DNA is TGTGCCAGCAGCCAGGAGACTAGCGGCTCCTACAATGAGCAGTTCTTC.

This clonotype was picked up a small number of times. The chain has TRBV4-1 and TRBJ1-4; no clear D. CDR1 and CDR2 from the germline V gene are MGHRA and YSYEKL. Trimming removed 1 base at V and 7 bases at J, with 13 bases between. This CDR3 comprises 15 residues. The CDR3 protein is CASSQVELRGEKLFF. In DNA, the CDR3 is TGCGCCAGCAGCCAAGTGGAACTCCGGGGTGAAAAACTGTTTTTT.

There are a few counts of this clonotype. V and J are TRBV20-1 and TRBJ1-2; D unresolved. The germline V gene has CDR1 DFQATT and CDR2 SNEGSKA (reference sequence). V lost 1 base to trimming and J lost 5 bases, with 14 bases between them. The CDR3 is made up of 14 amino acids. This chain's CDR3 is CSARVYSLSYGYTF. The CDR3 coding sequence is TGCAGTGCTAGAGTCTACAGTCTTTCTTATGGCTACACCTTC.

The rearrangement joins TRBV5-4 to TRBJ2-5; D uncertain. Germline V gene data show CDR1 as SGHNT and CDR2 as YYREEE (reference sequence). Trimming removed 2 bases at V and 0 bases at J, with 5 bases between. This CDR3 spans 13 amino acids. CDR3: CASSFTNQETQYF. CDR3 nucleotides: TGTGCCAGCAGCTTCACAAACCAAGAGACCCAGTACTTC.

The gene calls are TRBV20-1 and TRBJ1-2; D not resolved. Per germline, CDR1 DFQATT and CDR2 SNEGSKA (reference sequence). The CDR3 sequence is 14 residues long. Trimming pared 3 bases from V and 2 bases from J, leaving 13 bases between. The CDR3 here is CSASSAGLNYGYTF. Written as DNA, the CDR3 is TGCAGTGCTAGTTCGGCAGGTCTAAACTATGGCTACACCTTC.

The J gene is TRBJ2-7, the V gene TRBV28, with 7 positions matching TRBD1. This CDR3 is built from 15 residues. Germline loops: CDR1 MDHEN, CDR2 SYDVKM. Trimming at V came to 6 bases and at J to 5 bases, leaving 13 bases not matched to a gene. CDR3 DNA: TGTGCCAGCAGCGATCTGGGGACAGCAGGTGACGAGCAGTACTTC. Amino acid sequence: CASSDLGTAGDEQYF.

This chain connects TRBV20-1 to TRBJ2-5, with 8 bases lining up with TRBD2. The CDR3 extends over 13 amino acids. V lost 0 bases to trimming and J lost 5 bases; unmatched junction nucleotides: 2. CDR1 and CDR2 from the germline V gene are DFQATT and SNEGSKA (reference sequence). CDR3 DNA sequence: TGCAGTGCTAGAGAAGCGGGGGTTGAGACCCAGTACTTC. It yields the protein CSAREAGVETQYF.

This clonotype has just a few counts. The chain recombines TRBV6-6 with TRBJ2-5; 15 positions match TRBD2. The CDR3 runs 16 residues. Germline CDR1 is MNHNY and CDR2 is SVGAGI (reference sequence). Unmatched junction bases numbered 6, after V lost 5 bases and J lost 5 bases. CDR3 sequence reads: CASSGLAGGPEETQYF. CDR3 nucleotide sequence: TGTGCCAGCAGTGGACTAGCGGGAGGGCCGGAGGAGACCCAGTACTTC.

This clonotype was recorded only once. It may be a read error: a sequence one base away is much more abundant. This sequence joins TRBV7-3 and TRBJ1-5; D is unclear. Germline CDR1 reads SGHTA; CDR2 reads FQGTGA. The length of the CDR3 is 13 residues. Trimming stripped 2 bases from V and 8 bases from J, with 10 bases between. Here the CDR3 reads CASSLGIKEPQHF. The CDR3 region has the DNA TGTGCCAGCAGCTTAGGAATAAAGGAGCCCCAGCATTTT. Full variable domain (missing parts from reference TRBV7-3 and TRBJ1-5): GAGVSQTPSNKVTEKGKYVELRCDPISGHTALYWYRQSLGQGPEFLIYFQGTGAADDSGLPNDRFFAVRPEGSVSTLKIQRTERGDSAVYLCASSLGIKEPQHFGDGTRLSIL.

In its sample, this clonotype was seen a few times. The chain uses TRBV20-1 and TRBJ2-1; D is perhaps TRBD1 (5 bases). Germline V lookup: CDR1 DFQATT, CDR2 SNEGSKA (reference sequence). The CDR3 consists of 14 residues. The V end lost 0 bases, the J end lost 8 bases, and 14 bases lay between the germline ends. CDR3 coding DNA: TGCAGTGCTAGAGATCGTAGTCCCAGGGATGAGCAGTTCTTC. Its protein is CSARDRSPRDEQFF.

The genes are TRBV5-1 and TRBJ2-2; D remains ambiguous. V lost 2 bases and J lost 1, with 12 bases in between. Per the germline V gene, CDR1 is SGHRS and CDR2 is YFSETQ. The CDR3 runs 16 residues. The CDR3: CASSLRSKMNTGELFF. DNA of the CDR3: TGCGCCAGCAGCTTAAGGAGTAAGATGAACACCGGGGAGCTGTTTTTT.

As for this clonotype: A clone one base away is much larger, so this may be a read error. The rearrangement links TRBV7-7 to TRBJ1-1; D is unclear. The CDR3 loop spans 13 amino acids. CDR1 and CDR2 from the germline V gene are SSHAT and FNYEAQ (reference sequence). V lost 10 bases, J lost 1 base, and 13 bases lay in between. The CDR3: CATGELANTEAFF. DNA for the CDR3: TGTGCCACCGGGGAACTGGCGAACACTGAAGCTTTCTTT.

This clonotype turned up a few times. The chain links TRBV2 to TRBJ1-2; D is perhaps TRBD1 (5 bases). From germline, CDR1 is SNHLY and CDR2 FYNNEI. The V and J ends lost 6 bases and 6 bases respectively, with 11 bases between them. There are 12 residues in the CDR3. The CDR3 sequence is CASSGDGHGYTF. DNA for the CDR3: TGTGCCAGCAGCGGGGACGGACATGGCTACACCTTC.

The rearrangement joins TRBV5-1 to TRBJ2-5; D might be TRBD2 (7 bases). CDR3 length: 16 residues. The V end was cut by 0 bases, the J end by 5 bases, with 17 bases between. Germline CDR1 and CDR2: SGHRS and YFSETQ. The CDR3 sequence is CASSLEDSGGGETQYF. The CDR3 DNA reads as TGCGCCAGCAGCTTGGAGGATTCGGGGGGCGGCGAGACCCAGTACTTC.

In its sample, this clonotype is medium-sized. The J gene is TRBJ1-1, the V gene TRBV20-1; D unresolved. V lost 2 bases and J 1 base, leaving 5 bases between the germline ends. This CDR3 contains 12 residues. CDR1 is DFQATT and CDR2 is SNEGSKA in the germline V gene (reference sequence). The CDR3 loop is CSARRQNTEAFF. DNA for the CDR3: TGCAGTGCTAGAAGGCAGAACACTGAAGCTTTCTTT.